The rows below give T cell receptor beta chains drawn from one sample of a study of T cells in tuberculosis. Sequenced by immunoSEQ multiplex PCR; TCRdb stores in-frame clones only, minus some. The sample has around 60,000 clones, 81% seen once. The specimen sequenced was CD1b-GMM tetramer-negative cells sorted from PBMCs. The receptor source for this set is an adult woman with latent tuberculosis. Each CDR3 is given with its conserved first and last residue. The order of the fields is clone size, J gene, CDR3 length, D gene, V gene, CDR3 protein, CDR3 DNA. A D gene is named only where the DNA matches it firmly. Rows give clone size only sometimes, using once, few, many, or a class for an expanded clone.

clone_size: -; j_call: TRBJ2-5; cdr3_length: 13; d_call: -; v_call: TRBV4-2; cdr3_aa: CASSQDGGETQYF; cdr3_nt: TGTGCCAGCAGCCAAGATGGAGGAGAGACCCAGTACTTC
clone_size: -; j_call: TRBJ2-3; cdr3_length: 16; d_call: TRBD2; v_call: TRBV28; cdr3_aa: CASSLFRGGSTDTQYF; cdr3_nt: TGTGCCAGCAGTTTATTCCGGGGGGGTAGCACAGATACGCAGTATTTT
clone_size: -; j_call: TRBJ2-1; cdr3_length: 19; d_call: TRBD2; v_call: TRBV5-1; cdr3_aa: CASSSTYTNRGGLGNEQFF; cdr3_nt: TGCGCCAGCAGCTCAACCTACACTAATCGGGGGGGCTTGGGTAATGAGCAGTTCTTC
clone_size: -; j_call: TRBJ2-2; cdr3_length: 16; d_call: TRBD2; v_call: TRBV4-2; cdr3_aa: CASSRNSGGITGELFF; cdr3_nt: TGTGCCAGCAGCCGAAATAGCGGGGGGATCACCGGGGAGCTGTTTTTT
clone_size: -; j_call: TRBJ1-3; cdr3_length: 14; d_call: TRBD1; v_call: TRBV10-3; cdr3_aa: CAISAGGFGNTIYF; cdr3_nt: TGTGCCATCAGTGCAGGGGGCTTTGGAAACACCATATATTTT
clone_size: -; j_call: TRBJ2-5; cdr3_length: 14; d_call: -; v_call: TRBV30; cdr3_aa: CAWSVGTGKGTQYF; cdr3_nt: TGTGCCTGGAGTGTAGGAACAGGGAAAGGGACCCAGTACTTC
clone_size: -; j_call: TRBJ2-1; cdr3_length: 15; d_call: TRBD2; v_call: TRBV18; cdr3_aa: CASSYGLAGNNEQFF; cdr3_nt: TGTGCCAGCTCTTATGGACTAGCGGGAAACAATGAGCAGTTCTTC
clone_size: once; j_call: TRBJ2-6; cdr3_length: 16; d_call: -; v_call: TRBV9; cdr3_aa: CASSADARAGANVLTF; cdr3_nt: TGTGCCAGCAGCGCGGATGCCCGGGCTGGGGCCAACGTCCTGACTTTC
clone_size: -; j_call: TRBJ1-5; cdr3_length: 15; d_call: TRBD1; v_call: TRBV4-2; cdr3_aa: CASSPGQDSNQPQHF; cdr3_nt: TGTGCCAGCAGCCCAGGACAGGATAGCAATCAGCCCCAGCATTTT
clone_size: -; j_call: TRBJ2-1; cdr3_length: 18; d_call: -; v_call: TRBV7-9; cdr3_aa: CASSSRPRSGRSYNEQFF; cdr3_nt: TGTGCCAGCAGCTCAAGGCCCCGTAGCGGCCGCTCCTACAATGAGCAGTTCTTC
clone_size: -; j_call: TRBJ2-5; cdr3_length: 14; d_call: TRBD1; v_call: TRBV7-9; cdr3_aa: CASSPRQGSETQYF; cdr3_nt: TGTGCCAGCAGCCCCCGACAGGGTTCAGAGACCCAGTACTTC
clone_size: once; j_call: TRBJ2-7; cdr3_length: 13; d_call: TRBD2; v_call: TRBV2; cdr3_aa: CASKRGGGYEQYF; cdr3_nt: TGTGCCAGCAAACGGGGGGGCGGCTACGAGCAGTACTTC
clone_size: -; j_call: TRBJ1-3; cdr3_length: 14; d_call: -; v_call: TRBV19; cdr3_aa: CASSEVISGNTIYF; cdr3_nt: TGTGCCAGCTCGGAGGTTATCTCTGGAAACACCATATATTTT
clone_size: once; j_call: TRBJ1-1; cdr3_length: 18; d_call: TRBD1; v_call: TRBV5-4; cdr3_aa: CASSRGQGAAALGTEAFF; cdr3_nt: TGTGCCAGCAGCAGGGGACAGGGGGCCGCTGCCTTGGGCACTGAAGCTTTCTTT
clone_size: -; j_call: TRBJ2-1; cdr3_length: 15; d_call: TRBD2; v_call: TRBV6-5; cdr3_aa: CASRTAASGGNEQFF; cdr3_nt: TGTGCCAGCAGAACAGCGGCTAGCGGGGGCAATGAGCAGTTCTTC
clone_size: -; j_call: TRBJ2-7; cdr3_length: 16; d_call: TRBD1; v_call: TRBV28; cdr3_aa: CASSQNLRDRGREQYF; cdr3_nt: TGTGCCAGCAGTCAAAACCTCCGGGACAGGGGCCGCGAGCAGTACTTC
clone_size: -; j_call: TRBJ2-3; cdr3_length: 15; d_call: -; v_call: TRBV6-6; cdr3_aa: CASSYSGRTIDTQYF; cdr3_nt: TGTGCCAGCAGTTACAGCGGGCGGACTATAGATACGCAGTATTTT
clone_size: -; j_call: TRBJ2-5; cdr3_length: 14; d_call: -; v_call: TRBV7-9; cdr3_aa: CASSLAGVGETQYF; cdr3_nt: TGTGCCAGCAGCTTAGCCGGGGTGGGAGAGACCCAGTACTTC
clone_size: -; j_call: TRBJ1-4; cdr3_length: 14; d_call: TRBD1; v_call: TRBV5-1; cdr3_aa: CASRPDRGGEKLFF; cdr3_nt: TGCGCCAGCAGACCTGACAGGGGAGGTGAAAAACTGTTTTTT
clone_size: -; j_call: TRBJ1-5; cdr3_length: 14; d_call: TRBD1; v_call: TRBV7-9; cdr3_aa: CASSPGTVDTPQHF; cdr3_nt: TGTGCCAGCAGCCCTGGGACAGTCGATACGCCCCAGCATTTT
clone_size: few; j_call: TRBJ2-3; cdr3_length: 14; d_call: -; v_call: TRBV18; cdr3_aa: CASSPFWSPDTQYF; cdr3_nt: TGTGCCAGCTCACCATTTTGGAGCCCAGATACGCAGTATTTT
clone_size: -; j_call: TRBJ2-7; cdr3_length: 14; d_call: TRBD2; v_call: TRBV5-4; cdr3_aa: CASSSSGRGYEQYF; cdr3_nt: TGTGCCAGCAGCTCCAGCGGGAGGGGGTACGAGCAGTACTTC
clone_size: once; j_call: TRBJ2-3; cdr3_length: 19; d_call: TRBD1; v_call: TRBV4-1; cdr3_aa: CASSLIGGSGTGHTDTQYF; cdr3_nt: TGCGCCAGCAGCCTCATAGGGGGCTCCGGGACAGGCCACACAGATACGCAGTATTTT
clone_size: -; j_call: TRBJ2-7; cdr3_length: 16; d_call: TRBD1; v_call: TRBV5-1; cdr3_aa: CASRLQSGTGSSEQYF; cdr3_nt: TGCGCCAGCCGCCTACAATCCGGGACAGGCTCTAGCGAGCAGTACTTC
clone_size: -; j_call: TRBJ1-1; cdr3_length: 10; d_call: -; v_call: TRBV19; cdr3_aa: CARAGTEAFF; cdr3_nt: TGTGCCCGGGCGGGGACTGAAGCTTTCTTT
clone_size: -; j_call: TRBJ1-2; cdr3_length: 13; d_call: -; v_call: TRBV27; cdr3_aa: CASRGRGFDGYTF; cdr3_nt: TGTGCCAGCCGGGGGAGGGGGTTCGATGGCTACACCTTC
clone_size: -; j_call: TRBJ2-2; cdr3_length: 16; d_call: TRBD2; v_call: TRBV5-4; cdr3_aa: CASSLAGLAGGRELFF; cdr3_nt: TGTGCCAGCAGCTTGGCGGGACTAGCGGGAGGACGGGAGCTGTTTTTT
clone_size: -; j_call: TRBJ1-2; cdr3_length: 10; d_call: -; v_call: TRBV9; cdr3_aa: CASSVAGATF; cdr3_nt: TGTGCCAGCAGCGTAGCAGGTGCCACCTTC
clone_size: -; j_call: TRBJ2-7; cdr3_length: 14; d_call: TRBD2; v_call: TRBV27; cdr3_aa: CASSWAGGPGEQYF; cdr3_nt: TGTGCCAGCAGTTGGGCGGGAGGGCCGGGCGAGCAGTACTTC
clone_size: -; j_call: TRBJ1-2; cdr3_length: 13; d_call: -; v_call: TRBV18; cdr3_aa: CASALSRGYGYTF; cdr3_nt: TGTGCCAGCGCATTAAGCAGGGGCTATGGCTACACCTTC
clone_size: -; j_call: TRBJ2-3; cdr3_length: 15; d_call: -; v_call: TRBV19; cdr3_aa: CASSTTRRGQDTQYF; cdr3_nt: TGTGCCAGTAGTACCACACGACGGGGTCAAGATACGCAGTATTTT
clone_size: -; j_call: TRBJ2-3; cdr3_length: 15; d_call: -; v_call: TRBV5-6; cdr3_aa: CASSPGAGGTDTQYF; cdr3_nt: TGTGCCAGCAGCCCGGGGGCGGGGGGCACAGATACGCAGTATTTT